These 20 T cell receptor beta chains were all obtained from the same sample, sequenced in a study of CD8+ T cells in alopecia areata. Treatment denoted: oral pan-JAK inhibitor, 5-10 mg twice daily. It was cDNA, reverse transcribed from extracted RNA, that served as the sequencing template. TCRdb keeps only in-frame clones here, not all; method: immunoSEQ multiplex PCR. The table includes around 150,000 clones, approximately 62% detected once. This sample comprised CD4+ T cells sorted from blood, obtained at week 24, from a patient treated with tofacitinib. These receptor sequences come from a human donor with alopecia areata.

J is TRBJ2-5 and V is TRBV5-1; D might be TRBD1 or TRBD2, each matching 5 bases. The V end was cut by 0 bases, the J end by 5 bases, with 11 bases between. The CDR3 totals 14 residues. Germline assignment: CDR1 SGHRS and CDR2 YFSETQ. In DNA, the CDR3 is TGCGCCAGCAGCTTGGCCGGGACGTGGGAGACCCAGTACTTC. It specifies CASSLAGTWETQYF.

This chain links TRBV10-3 with TRBJ1-2, with a weak D call TRBD1 (6 bases). Germline loops: CDR1 ENHRY, CDR2 SYGVKD. V shed 3 bases and J shed 3 bases, with 8 bases lying between them. CDR3 length equals 13 residues. CDR3 in DNA: TGTGCCATCAGTGAAGGGGGAGACTATGGCTACACCTTC. Amino acid sequence: CAISEGGDYGYTF.

This clone was detected once. The chain uses TRBV2 and TRBJ1-2; D remains unclear. The CDR3 spans 14 residues. Between the trimmed V and J ends, which lost 7 bases and 8 bases, there was a span of 20 bases. CDR1 and CDR2 from the germline V gene are SNHLY and FYNNEI. As DNA, the CDR3 is TGTGCCAGCACCCAAAGGAGGACGACCGACGGCTACACCTTC. Protein sequence: CASTQRRTTDGYTF.

The table lists this clone with a count of one. The chain combines TRBV30 with TRBJ1-1; no firm D call. This CDR3 comprises 15 residues. Between the trimmed V and J ends, which lost 1 base and 1 base, there was a span of 13 bases. Germline-derived CDR1 and CDR2 are GTSNPN and SVGIG (reference sequence). The CDR3 DNA reads TGTGCCTGGAGTGCCAAAGGAGCCGGGAACACTGAAGCTTTCTTT. As protein: CAWSAKGAGNTEAFF.

This clone was detected only a few times. V and J are TRBV10-3 and TRBJ2-1, with TRBD1 as a possible D gene (6 bases). The CDR3 runs to 14 residues. V lost 0 bases to trimming and J lost 7 bases, with 10 bases between them. CDR1 is ENHRY and CDR2 is SYGVKD in the germline V gene. CDR3 loop: CAISESQTGNEQFF. The CDR3 DNA reads TGTGCCATCAGTGAGTCGCAAACAGGGAATGAGCAGTTCTTC.

This rearrangement joins TRBV18 to TRBJ2-1; D uncertain. Trimming shortened V by 2 bases and J by 6 bases, and 11 bases separated the two germline ends. The length of the CDR3 is 14 residues. CDR1 KGHSH and CDR2 LQKENI come from the germline V gene. CDR3 sequence reads: CASSPKGRGNEQFF. In DNA, the CDR3 is TGTGCCAGCTCACCAAAGGGTAGAGGCAATGAGCAGTTCTTC.

The J gene is TRBJ1-1, the V gene TRBV30; 12 nucleotides agree with TRBD1. V trimming: 2 bases; J trimming: 6 bases; junction bases outside the gene matches: 4. The length of the CDR3 is 14 residues. The germline CDR1 and CDR2 sequences are GTSNPN and SVGIG (reference sequence). CDR3 region: CAWSWDRGRPEAFF. In DNA form, the CDR3 reads TGTGCCTGGAGTTGGGACAGGGGGCGGCCTGAAGCTTTCTTT.

The chain uses TRBV4-1 and TRBJ2-5; D is unresolved. The CDR3 totals 14 residues. Trimming cost V 3 bases and J 1 base, with 9 bases left between them. Germline-derived CDR1 and CDR2 are MGHRA and YSYEKL. CDR3 residues: CASSHDQTQETQYF. In DNA form, the CDR3 reads TGCGCCAGCAGCCATGACCAAACCCAAGAGACCCAGTACTTC.

In its sample, this clone was seen once. The chain carries TRBV4-1 and TRBJ2-7; tentative D call: TRBD1 (6 bases). The V and J ends lost 4 bases and 2 bases respectively, with 15 bases between them. Germline loops: CDR1 MGHRA, CDR2 YSYEKL. This CDR3 contains 15 residues. CDR3 DNA sequence: TGCGCCAGCAGCCCGGAACAGGGCCAGGCCTACGAGCAGTACTTC. Its protein product is CASSPEQGQAYEQYF.

This chain uses TRBV27 with TRBJ2-5; D not certain. Deletions cut 5 bases from V and 2 bases from J, with 15 bases between. Germline V lookup: CDR1 MNHEY, CDR2 SMNVEV (reference sequence). The CDR3 sequence is 15 residues long. CDR3 amino acids: CASSHHSTGQETQYF. In DNA form, the CDR3 reads TGTGCCAGCAGTCACCACTCCACTGGGCAAGAGACCCAGTACTTC.

This sequence joins TRBV27 and TRBJ1-5; D remains ambiguous. From germline, CDR1 is MNHEY and CDR2 SMNVEV (reference sequence). Between the trimmed V and J ends, which lost 3 bases and 0 bases, there was a span of 9 bases. The CDR3 has 15 residues. CDR3 nucleotides: TGTGCCAGCAGTTTCAGAGTCTCTAGCAATCAGCCCCAGCATTTT. Protein sequence: CASSFRVSSNQPQHF.

The chain uses TRBV6-1 and TRBJ1-2, with D unclear. The CDR3 is made up of 13 amino acids. Deletions cut 2 bases from V and 2 bases from J, with 6 bases between. Germline CDR1 and CDR2: MNHNS and SASEGT. The CDR3 coding sequence is TGTGCCAGCAGTGAAAGTTCGAACTATGGCTACACCTTC. Its translation is CASSESSNYGYTF.

The chain uses TRBV6-5 and TRBJ2-7; D may correspond to TRBD1 or TRBD2 (5 bases each). CDR1 is MNHEY and CDR2 is SVGAGI in the germline V gene. V lost 4 bases and J lost 4, with 11 bases in between. The CDR3 totals 13 residues. CDR3 loop: CASSWDQRYEQYF. The CDR3 bases are TGTGCCAGCAGTTGGGACCAGAGATACGAGCAGTACTTC.

V gene TRBV1 combines with J gene TRBJ2-5; TRBD2, the table's D call, was not compared with the DNA. TRBV1 is labeled a pseudogene. This CDR3 region has 16 residues. The DNA of the CDR3 is TGCACCAGCAGCCAAGATGGGAGGAGCGCCCAAGAGACCCAGTACTTC. This codes for CTSSQDGRSAQETQYF.

CDR3 sequence reads: CASSLGAGHTSAFF. The CDR3 DNA is TGTGCCAGCAGCTTGGGGGCGGGGCATACCTCAGCTTTCTTT. The J gene is TRBJ1-1, the V gene TRBV7-2; D is perhaps TRBD1 (6 bases). Germline V gene data show CDR1 as SGHTA and CDR2 as FQGNSA. Trimming took 3 bases from V and 10 from J, leaving 18 bases between them. The CDR3 length is 14 residues.

V usage is TRBV7-9 and J usage is TRBJ1-2; 9 positions agree with TRBD1. The J segment lost 2 bases and the V segment lost 5 bases, leaving 9 bases of the junction unmatched. Germline CDR1 reads SEHNR; CDR2 reads FQNEAQ (reference sequence). The CDR3 spans 16 residues. CDR3 nucleotide sequence: TGTGCCAGCAGCCCCCCCCCGGGACAGGGCAACTATGGCTACACCTTC. It yields the protein CASSPPPGQGNYGYTF. Full variable domain (rest looked up from reference TRBV7-9 and TRBJ1-2): DTGVSQNPRHKITKRGQNVTFRCDPISEHNRLYWYRQTLGQGPEFLTYFQNEAQLEKSRLLSDRFSAERPKGSFSTLEIQRTEQGDSAMYLCASSPPPGQGNYGYTFGSGTRLTVV.

The rearrangement joins TRBV19 to TRBJ2-1; D gene unclear. The CDR3 is 16 amino acids. The germline V and J ends were trimmed by 6 bases and 0 bases, with 15 bases remaining between them. CDR1 and CDR2 (germline): LNHDA, SQIVND (reference sequence). In nucleotides, the CDR3 is TGTGCCAGTAGCCCGATGCGTGGGAACTCCTACAATGAGCAGTTCTTC. This sequence encodes CASSPMRGNSYNEQFF.

This rearrangement joins TRBV19 to TRBJ2-5, with D unclear. CDR1 LNHDA and CDR2 SQIVND come from the germline V gene (reference sequence). This CDR3 spans 11 amino acids. Trimming took 3 bases from V and 9 from J, leaving 8 bases between them. The CDR3 DNA sequence: TGTGCCAGTAGTATTGGAAGTGCCCAGTACTTC. Amino acid sequence: CASSIGSAQYF.

The chain employs TRBV10-3 and TRBJ2-5, with D uncertain. Germline CDR1 ENHRY, CDR2 SYGVKD. V lost 3 bases to trimming and J lost 2 bases, with 4 bases between them. This CDR3 has 12 residues. This CDR3 reads CAISEQQETQYF. The CDR3 coding sequence is TGTGCCATCAGTGAACAGCAAGAGACCCAGTACTTC.

V gene TRBV15 combines with J gene TRBJ2-7, with D possibly being TRBD1 or TRBD2 (6 bases each). CDR1 LNHNV and CDR2 YYDKDF come from the germline V gene (reference sequence). This CDR3 spans 15 amino acids. Between the trimmed V and J ends, which lost 6 bases and 5 bases, there was a span of 20 bases. CDR3 DNA sequence: TGTGCCACCAGAGACATTTTGGGGGCGGGAAACGAGCAGTACTTC. This sequence encodes CATRDILGAGNEQYF.